The entry below describes one TCR beta chain. The table lists this clonotype with a count of one. Its cognate antigen has yet to be identified. No base quality information exists; no much larger clone differs at one position. A single read is weak support. Including cysteine and phenylalanine, the CDR3 has 14 amino acids. The kept DNA is CDR3 alone, 42 bases in frame from the first base. A distance of 20 bases separates the germline ends of V and J, which lose 8 bases and 9 bases respectively. Reading the germline V gene gives CDR1 ENHRY and CDR2 SYGVKD. The data are from a study of CD8+CD57+ T cells in acquired aplastic anemia (dated by TCRdb to the late 2010s). At the level of the whole study: Extracted DNA from sorted CD4+ and CD8+ cells averaged approximately 3 ug, ranging from roughly 0.2 to 30 ug. CD8+CD57+ expansion was defined as frequency above the mean frequency observed in healthy subjects. Study-wide findings and limitations: Roughly 31 CD8+ CDR3 sequences were shared between patients and controls but appeared highly expressed in patients and within their immunodominant clones. CD8+ Simpson's diversity did not differ significantly between patients and healthy controls (P=0.060).

Genomic DNA was used as template for profiling of TCR beta VDJ combinations and CDR3 sequences. An Illumina HiSeq 2000 was the platform used for TCR repertoire sequencing. Regarding the original processing steps: TRBV/TRBJ rearrangement plots, CDR3 size and DJ length profiles, and Simpson's diversity index were used to assess repertoires. Whichever DNA sequence was most abundant in the deep sequencing data was defined as the immunodominant clone. CDR3 amino acid sequences were checked for sharing between subjects and were compared against published repertoires and the VDJdb database. Clones were called with MiXCR by TCRdb after fastp trimmed the public reads at Q25, and only in-frame beta chains were retained. Each CDR3 protein appears once, grouped with its most common genes and DNA. These V and J calls derive from TCRdb rather than the authors' analysis. Within this sample are some 160,000 distinct CDR3 sequences, with roughly half of them counted one time only. The ten biggest clones cover roughly 3.5% of the sample.

Patients chosen for sequencing had shown expansion of CD8+CD57+ cells by flow cytometry. All patients had severe acquired aplastic anemia diagnosed by International Study of Aplastic Anemia and Agranulocytosis and Camitta criteria. No patient had received any therapy when blood was sampled. In this study, sorted CD4+ and CD8+ T cells from the blood of healthy subjects and of severe aplastic anemia patients had their TCR repertoires deep-sequenced. In the USA, patient enrollment took place under clinicaltrials.gov protocols 00001620, 01623167, 00001397, 00071045, 00081523 and 00961064. Ficoll-Paque density gradient centrifugation was used to isolate peripheral blood mononuclear cells. Before DNA extraction, CD4+ and CD8+ T cells were sorted with FACS or magnetic beads.

The rearranged chain carries TRBV10-3 and TRBJ2-1, with the D gene not clear enough to name. The TCR was taken from a human donor with aplastic anemia. The sample taken for sequencing was sorted CD4+, CD8+, or CD8+CD57+ T cells (not recorded which) from PBMCs. The sequenced DNA: TGTGCCATCGCGGCCCAGAGGAACACCGGTGAGCAGTTCTTC. Translated, it reads CAIAAQRNTGEQFF.